These T cell receptor beta chains were read from a single sample in a study of blood T cell repertoires in COVID-19. TCRdb's table, derived via immunoSEQ multiplex PCR, lists solely in-frame clones and lacks some. Of under 200,000 clones in the sample, roughly 90% were seen once. The sample comprised PBMCs or T cells enriched from blood (not recorded which). The origin of the receptors is a woman younger than 30 who had recovered from COVID-19. Both conserved end residues are part of each CDR3. The D gene is left open where the match is weak. Expanded clones get a size class; other rows say once, few or many, or leave the size out.

V gene,D gene,clone size,J gene,CDR3 DNA,CDR3 protein
TRBV12-3/TRBV12-4,.,.,TRBJ1-1,TGTGCCAGCAGGCGGGGCTACACTGAAGCTTTCTTT,CASRRGYTEAFF
TRBV6-1,TRBD2,once,TRBJ2-3,TGTGCCAGCAGTGAGCGGGGGTCCACAGATACGCAGTATTTT,CASSERGSTDTQYF
TRBV12-5,.,.,TRBJ1-5,TGTGCTAGTGGTTCGCGGGATAATGGGCCCCAGCATTTT,CASGSRDNGPQHF
TRBV7-9,TRBD1,.,TRBJ1-2,TGTGCCAGCACCGCGGACAGGGAGGTTTATGGCTACACCTTC,CASTADREVYGYTF
TRBV3-1/TRBV3-2,.,.,TRBJ2-7,TGTGCCAGCAGGGGCAGCGGTGGATATGGTTCCTACGAGCAGTACTTC,CASRGSGGYGSYEQYF
TRBV7-2,TRBD2,once,TRBJ2-7,TGTGCCAGCAGCTTCCCCTTAGCGGGGGGTACCTACGAGCAGTACTTC,CASSFPLAGGTYEQYF
TRBV5-1,.,.,TRBJ1-4,TGCGCCAGCAGCTCTATGGCTAATGAAAAACTGTTTTTT,CASSSMANEKLFF
TRBV7-9,TRBD2,.,TRBJ2-1,TGTGCCAGCAGCCGTACTAGCGGGGCTTACAATGAGCAGTTCTTC,CASSRTSGAYNEQFF
TRBV30,TRBD1,.,TRBJ1-5,TGTGCCTGGACAAACAGGGGTTGGAATCAGCCCCAGCATTTT,CAWTNRGWNQPQHF
TRBV5-1,TRBD2,.,TRBJ2-1,TGCGCCAGCACCCTTAGCGGGAGCTCCTACAATGAGCAGTTCTTC,CASTLSGSSYNEQFF
TRBV24-1,.,.,TRBJ2-7,TGTGCCACCAGTGAAGCCGGGAACTCCTACGAGCAGTACTTC,CATSEAGNSYEQYF
TRBV5-1,TRBD1,.,TRBJ1-5,TGCGCCAGCAGCTGGGACAGCCCCAATCAGCCCCAGCATTTT,CASSWDSPNQPQHF
TRBV11-2,TRBD1,.,TRBJ1-6,TGTGCCAGCAGCTTAGGCCAGGGGGCGAGTTCACCCCTCCACTTT,CASSLGQGASSPLHF
TRBV9,.,.,TRBJ1-6,TGTGCCAGCAGCCCCGGCTCCTATAATTCACCCCTCCACTTT,CASSPGSYNSPLHF
TRBV12-3/TRBV12-4,.,.,TRBJ2-7,TGTGCCAGCAGTTTCGGGGTGGGGTACGAGCAGTACTTC,CASSFGVGYEQYF
TRBV4-1,TRBD2,.,TRBJ2-7,TGCGCCAGCAGCCAAGGTCGGGGGGGCGTATACGAGCAGTACTTC,CASSQGRGGVYEQYF
TRBV2,.,.,TRBJ1-5,TGTGCCAGCAGCATACTAGACAGGCGGCCCCAGCATTTT,CASSILDRRPQHF
TRBV19,.,.,TRBJ1-1,TGTGCCAGTAGTACCGACCGGGAATTGGACACTGAAGCTTTCTTT,CASSTDRELDTEAFF
TRBV5-1,.,.,TRBJ2-6,TGCGCCAGCAGCTTGTCAGGGACTGGGGCCAACGTCCTGACTTTC,CASSLSGTGANVLTF
TRBV28,.,.,TRBJ1-2,TGTGCCAGCAGTTTAGCCGAGAGCTATGGCTACACCTTC,CASSLAESYGYTF
TRBV7-9,TRBD1,.,TRBJ1-6,TGTGCCAGCAGCTTAGAGGGGGCGGTTTCACCCCTCCACTTT,CASSLEGAVSPLHF
TRBV5-6,.,once,TRBJ1-3,TGTGCCAGCAGATCTCGGGGCTCTGGAAACACCATATATTTT,CASRSRGSGNTIYF
TRBV3-1/TRBV3-2,.,.,TRBJ1-1,TGTGCCAGCAGCCAAGACCCGGGAGCAAGGAACACTGAAGCTTTCTTT,CASSQDPGARNTEAFF
TRBV24-1,.,.,TRBJ2-1,TGTGCCACCAGTGATACGGGGACTCGGGACAATGAGCAGTTCTTC,CATSDTGTRDNEQFF
TRBV10-2,TRBD1,.,TRBJ2-7,TGCGCCAGCAGGGCCGGGACAGACTCCTACGAGCAGTACTTC,CASRAGTDSYEQYF
TRBV5-1,.,.,TRBJ2-7,TGCGCCAGCAGCTTGACACCCTCCTACGAGCAGTACTTC,CASSLTPSYEQYF
TRBV6-5,.,.,TRBJ2-1,TGTGCCAGCAGTTACGCACCCAGGGTGGCTGAGCAGTTCTTC,CASSYAPRVAEQFF
TRBV18,.,.,TRBJ2-2,TGTGCCAGCTCTCACTCACCGACAGTCTTTACCGGGGAGCTGTTTTTT,CASSHSPTVFTGELFF
TRBV5-1,.,.,TRBJ1-2,TGCGCCAGCAGCGTCTCCGGGACATACCAGGGCTACACCTTC,CASSVSGTYQGYTF
TRBV19,TRBD2,.,TRBJ2-5,TGTGCCAGTAGTATACGCGGGACTACGTACCAAGAGACCCAGTACTTC,CASSIRGTTYQETQYF
TRBV5-1,.,.,TRBJ1-2,TGCGCCAGCAGCTTATCACCAGGGGAGTCTGGCTACACCTTC,CASSLSPGESGYTF
TRBV1,.,.,TRBJ1-4,TGCACCAGCAGCCAAGAATGGAGGACAGGGAACGAAAAACTGTTTTTT,CTSSQEWRTGNEKLFF
TRBV28,TRBD1,.,TRBJ1-6,TGTGCCAGCAGGCGGGACAGGTCGTATAATTCACCCCTCCACTTT,CASRRDRSYNSPLHF
TRBV2,.,.,TRBJ2-1,TGTGCCAGCACAGTGGGCGGCGCGGGGAACAATGAGCAGTTCTTC,CASTVGGAGNNEQFF
TRBV28,TRBD2,.,TRBJ2-7,TGTGCCAGCTTGGGGGGGGGTAGCTGGAACTACGAGCAGTACTTC,CASLGGGSWNYEQYF
TRBV7-9,TRBD2,.,TRBJ2-1,TGTGCCAGCAGCCCAGCGGGGGCGATCTACAATGAGCAGTTCTTC,CASSPAGAIYNEQFF
TRBV6-4,.,.,TRBJ2-3,TGTGCCAGCAGTGACTCGATAGGGGGCACAGATACGCAGTATTTT,CASSDSIGGTDTQYF
TRBV18,.,.,TRBJ1-3,TGTGCCAGCTCACTAGCTGAGGAGGCGTCCGGAAACACCATATATTTT,CASSLAEEASGNTIYF
TRBV11-2,TRBD2,once,TRBJ2-3,TGTGCCAGCAGCTCTCTAGCGGGGGGCTTGGGGGCAGATACGCAGTATTTT,CASSSLAGGLGADTQYF
TRBV6-5,.,once,TRBJ2-1,TGTGCCAGTGGGGGGACGCGACCGCAGTTCTTC,CASGGTRPQFF
TRBV6-5,.,.,TRBJ1-2,TGTGCCAACGGGGGTTATAACTATGGCTACACCTTC,CANGGYNYGYTF